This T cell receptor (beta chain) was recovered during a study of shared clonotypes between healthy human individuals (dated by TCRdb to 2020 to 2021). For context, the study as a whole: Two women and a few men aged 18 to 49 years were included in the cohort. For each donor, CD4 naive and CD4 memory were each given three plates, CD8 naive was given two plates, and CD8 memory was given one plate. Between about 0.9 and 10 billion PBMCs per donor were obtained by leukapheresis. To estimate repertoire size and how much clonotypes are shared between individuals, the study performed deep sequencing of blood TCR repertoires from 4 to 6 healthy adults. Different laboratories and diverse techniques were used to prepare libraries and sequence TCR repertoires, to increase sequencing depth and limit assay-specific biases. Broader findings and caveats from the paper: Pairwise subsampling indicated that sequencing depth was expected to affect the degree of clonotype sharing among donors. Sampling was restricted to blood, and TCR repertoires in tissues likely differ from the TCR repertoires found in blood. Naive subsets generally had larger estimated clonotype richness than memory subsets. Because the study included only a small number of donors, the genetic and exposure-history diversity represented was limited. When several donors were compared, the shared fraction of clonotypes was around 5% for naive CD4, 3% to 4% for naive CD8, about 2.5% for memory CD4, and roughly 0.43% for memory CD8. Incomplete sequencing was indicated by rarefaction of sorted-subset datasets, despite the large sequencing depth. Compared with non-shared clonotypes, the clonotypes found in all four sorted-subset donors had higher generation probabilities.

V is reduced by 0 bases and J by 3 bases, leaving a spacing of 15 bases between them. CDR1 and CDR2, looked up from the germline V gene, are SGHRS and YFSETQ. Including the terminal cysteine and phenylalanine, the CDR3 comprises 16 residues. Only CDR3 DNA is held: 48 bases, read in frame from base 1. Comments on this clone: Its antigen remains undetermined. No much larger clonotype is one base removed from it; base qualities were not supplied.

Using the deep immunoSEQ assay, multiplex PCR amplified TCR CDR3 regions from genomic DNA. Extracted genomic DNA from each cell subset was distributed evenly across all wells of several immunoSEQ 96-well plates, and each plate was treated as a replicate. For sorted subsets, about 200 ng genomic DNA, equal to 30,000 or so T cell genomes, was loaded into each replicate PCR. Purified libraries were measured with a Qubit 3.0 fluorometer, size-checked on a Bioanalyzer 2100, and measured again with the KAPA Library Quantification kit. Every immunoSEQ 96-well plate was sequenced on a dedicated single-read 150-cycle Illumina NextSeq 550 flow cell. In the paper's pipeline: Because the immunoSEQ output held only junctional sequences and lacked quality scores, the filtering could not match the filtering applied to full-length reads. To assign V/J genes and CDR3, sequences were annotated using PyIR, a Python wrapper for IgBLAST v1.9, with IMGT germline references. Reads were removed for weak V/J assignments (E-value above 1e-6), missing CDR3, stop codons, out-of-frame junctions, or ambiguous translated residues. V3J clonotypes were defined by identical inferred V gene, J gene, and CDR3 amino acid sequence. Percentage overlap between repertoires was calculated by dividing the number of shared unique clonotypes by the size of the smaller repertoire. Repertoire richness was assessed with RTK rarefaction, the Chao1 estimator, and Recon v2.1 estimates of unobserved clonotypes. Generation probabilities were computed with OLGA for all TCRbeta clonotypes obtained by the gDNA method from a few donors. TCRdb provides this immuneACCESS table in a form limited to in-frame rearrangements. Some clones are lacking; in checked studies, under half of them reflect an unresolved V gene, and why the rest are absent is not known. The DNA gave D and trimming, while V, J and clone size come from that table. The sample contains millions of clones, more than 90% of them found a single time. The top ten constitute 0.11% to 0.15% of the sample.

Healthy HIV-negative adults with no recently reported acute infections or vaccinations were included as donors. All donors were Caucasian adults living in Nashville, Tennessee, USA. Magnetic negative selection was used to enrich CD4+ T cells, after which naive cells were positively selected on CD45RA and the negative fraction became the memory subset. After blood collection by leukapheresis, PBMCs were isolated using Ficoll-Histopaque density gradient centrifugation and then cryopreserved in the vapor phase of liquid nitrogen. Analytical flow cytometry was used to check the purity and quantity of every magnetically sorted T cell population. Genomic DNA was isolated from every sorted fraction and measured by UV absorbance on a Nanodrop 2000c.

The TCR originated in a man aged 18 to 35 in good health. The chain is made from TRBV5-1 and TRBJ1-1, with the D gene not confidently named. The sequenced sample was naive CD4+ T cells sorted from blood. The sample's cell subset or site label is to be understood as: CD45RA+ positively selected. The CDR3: CASSLGQPAMDTEAFF. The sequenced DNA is TGCGCCAGCAGCTTGGGCCAACCGGCGATGGACACTGAAGCTTTCTTT.